A single T cell receptor beta chain is shown here with its context. This clone's antigen is unknown. No base qualities exist here, and no much larger clone lies one base off it. The source of the sample is a study of cytomegalovirus exposure and HLA in healthy donors (dated by TCRdb to the late 2010s). Notes on the research overall: An earlier analysis of roughly 500 of the donors reported under 300 Gb of sequence data and 95 million to 120 million unique TCR beta sequences obtained from around 170 million T cells. An early release that covered about 600 HLA-typed donors contained approximately 300 gigabases of sequencing data and some 87 million unique TCR sequences. The genetic ancestry cluster associated with self-reported Caucasian donors included over 65% of the 300 to 400 genotyped donors. The study was designed to test whether signatures of past pathogen exposure could be identified by cataloging public T cell receptors. Using immunosequencing, the study profiled T cell repertoires from about 610 subjects and related those repertoires to cytomegalovirus serostatus. Besides the first cohort of about 730 subjects, a separate validation cohort made up of over 100 different subjects was used. The study combined high-throughput TCR immunosequencing, statistical association of individual TCRs with disease status, and machine learning to predict cytomegalovirus infection status. A later analysis re-examined previously published TCR beta repertoires from around 670 donors and added high-resolution HLA genotyping to investigate patterns of TCR occurrence. The later analysis used no new phenotypic data to find candidate immune exposures, relying instead on TCR beta sequences and their occurrence across donors. To decide whether each TCR beta V gene segment behaved as functional or pseudogenic, an earlier analysis of some 600 of the donors relied on high-throughput TCR beta sequencing. Donor age, sex, ethnicity and CMV serostatus were compiled alongside the repertoire data. Genome-wide SNP genotypes for about three fifths of the roughly 700 donors were used in a later genetic analysis, which treated that subset as a discovery cohort. All discovery cohort repertoires had been generated on a single sequencing platform. HLA typing covered class I and class II loci at four-digit resolution. The number of donors typed differed by locus, with 629-630 for A, B, C, DRB1 and DQB1, roughly 520 for DQA1, approximately 580 for DPA1, and about 450 for DPB1. A few DR-DQ haplotypes were treated as single units for association and clustering because of strong linkage in the cohort. Among around 400 genotyped donors of the cohort, an average of about 240,000 unique TCR beta nucleotide sequences were sequenced per donor, approximately 20% of them non-productive. The research as a whole found: Presence/absence analyses assumed roughly uniform sequencing depth across donors, an assumption that may not hold. According to a later analysis, parvovirus B19, influenza, CMV and Epstein-Barr virus appeared linked to several top co-occurrence clusters. In an earlier analysis of approximately 600 of the donors, most TCR beta V segments were observed in productive rearrangements about 90% or about 30% of the time, broadly matching IMGT annotations. The classifier was reported to diagnose cytomegalovirus status with high specificity and sensitivity in both the original and validation cohorts. Immune exposure information for the cohort was limited to CMV serostatus. A later genetic analysis reported fewer N-insertions in productive TCRs among donors in an Asian-associated ancestry cluster than the 666-donor mean. In a later analysis, some 17,000 TCR beta sequences were associated with specific HLA alleles at a false discovery rate of 0.05. Correlated functional status among segregating V segments might reflect linkage disequilibrium, but an unknown experimental factor could not be ruled out. A further reported finding was that TCR beta sequences accurately predicted the HLA-A and HLA-B alleles for most subjects in the first cohort. Around 16 rarely observed V segments, including chromosome 9 orphons, were excluded from the earlier analysis of a few hundred of the donors because counts were too low. V-gene and J-gene trimming of TCR beta chains was associated with a missense DCLRE1C variant in a later genetic analysis, and the association was replicated in an independent cohort. When HLA alleles, especially DR and DQ, strongly co-occurred, attributing TCR associations to individual alleles was difficult. The authors suggested that the approach could potentially be generalized to other disease states and immunological phenotypes. A cluster of highly shared sequence variants was judged likely to represent a technical artifact of the sequencing pipeline. According to a later analysis, most CMV-associated TCR beta chains appeared to be HLA-restricted, and the HLA associations seemed to be driven largely by CMV exposure. In a later analysis, TCR association rates were found to vary across HLA loci, with the most associated TCRs seen for DRB1 alleles and the fewest for HLA-C alleles. Because the 87-base-pair reads could not distinguish some IMGT-functional V segments, including TRBV6-2 and TRBV6-3, those segments were excluded. Because HLA typing was unavailable for some donors at each locus, only the typed subset was used in association tests. While some public TCRs were present in many individuals, most TCR sequences turned up only very rarely across donors. In vitro tests confirmed that a few of the cytomegalovirus-associated TCR beta chains recognize cytomegalovirus antigens. Only TCR beta chains were sequenced in this cohort, and the absence of alpha or paired-chain data limited detectable features. A total of 150 to 200 TCR beta chains were listed by the study as associated with cytomegalovirus. In a later analysis, HLA-associated TCR beta chains were found to be more clonally expanded and to have lower generation probabilities than equally common non-associated chains.

Library method: the immunoSEQ multiplex PCR assay. For the multiplex PCR, a mixture combining 60 forward primers for TCR Vbeta segments and 13 reverse primers for TCR Jbeta segments was used. The CDR3 region of rearranged TCR beta genes was amplified from genomic DNA with a multiplex PCR assay. Amplified TCR beta libraries were sequenced as 87-base-pair reads on the Illumina HiSeq System. As for the original processing: In a later analysis, tens of millions of unique TCR beta chains were counted across the 650 to 700 repertoires, and around 10 million of these chains were shared by at least two donors. Raw reads were error-corrected and collapsed into unique sequences by a nearest-neighbor algorithm in which closely related sequences were merged to remove PCR and sequencing errors. Alignment of CDR3 sequences to IMGT reference sequences was used to assign V, D and J gene segments. For a sequence to be retained, a match of at least six nucleotides to both a V gene segment and a J gene segment was required. A rearrangement counted as productive if the CDR3 had no stop codons and remained in frame with V and J, and every other rearrangement counted as non-productive. Following IMGT convention, CDR3 was defined as the stretch from the second conserved V-encoded cysteine up to the conserved J-encoded phenylalanine. In an earlier analysis of roughly 580 of the donors, sequences lacking an unambiguous match to a single V gene segment were excluded. In an earlier analysis of approximately 610 of the donors, V segments were called functional above 56.7% productive rearrangements and were called segregating when the between-donor standard deviation exceeded 5%. A statistical classification framework was developed to diagnose cytomegalovirus status using the catalog of TCR beta chain sequences. In a later analysis, TCR nucleotide sequences were compared against IMGT/GENE-DB human TR gene sequences so that V and J genes could be assigned. Using the TCRdist pipeline, a later analysis assigned CDR3 sequences along with most-parsimonious VDJ recombination scenarios. A later analysis defined each TCR beta chain by its CDR3 amino acid sequence plus V-gene family, and excluded reads lacking a unique V-gene family. In a later analysis, 450 to 600 highly shared, low-generation-probability nucleotide sequences were removed to address suspected cross-contamination and a sequencing artifact. A later analysis calculated a clonal expansion index for each public chain from normalized within-repertoire ranks of inferred template counts. A later analysis computed generation probabilities with a VDJ recombination model fitted to out-of-frame rearrangements, and checked the results against IGoR. Hypergeometric tests were used in a later analysis to score TCR-TCR, TCR-HLA and TCR-CMV co-occurrence, with a repertoire-size bias correction applied to the TCR pairs. In a later analysis, false discovery rates were estimated by permuting HLA or CMV assignments 20 times. In a later analysis, co-occurring TCRs were grouped using DBSCAN, and TCRdist sequence similarity was added for clustering within HLA-allele-positive subsets. Repertoires with fewer than 30,000 or more than 120,000 public chains were left out of co-occurrence clustering, as were about 5 repertoires with anomalous nucleotide sharing. TCRdb holds this immuneACCESS table with in-frame rearrangements only. Some clones are missing; in checked studies, unresolved V genes explain under half, and the rest has no known cause. V and J calls and clone size follow that table, whereas D and trimming were derived from the DNA. The sample has about 160,000 clones on record, around 80% of them singletons. The ten most abundant clones make up 1.3% to 1.5% of the sample.

The cohort consisted of fewer than 700 healthy bone marrow donors. At the time of sampling, every cohort member was nominally healthy, though immune exposures that went unrecorded were likely present. The donor tested CMV seronegative and was one of the 352 seronegative cohort members. Each donor provided a peripheral blood sample, and peripheral blood mononuclear cells were used for TCR beta sequencing. The Qiagen DNeasy Blood Extraction Kit was used to extract genomic DNA from the blood cell samples. For CDR1 and CDR2, the germline V gene (reference sequence) lists SEHNR and FQNEAQ. There are 12 amino acids in the CDR3, from cysteine to phenylalanine inclusive. Kept here is only the CDR3 DNA, which spans 36 bases and is read in frame from base 1. V sheds 1 base and J sheds 7 bases, leaving 6 bases between their ends.

The TCR was taken from a man younger than 30 in good health and CMV-seronegative. This receptor chain uses TRBV7-9 and TRBJ2-3, with an unclear D gene assignment. Sequencing was done on a sample of PBMCs. The sequence in DNA is TGTGCCAGCAGCTTAGATCCGTATACGCAGTATTTT. Its protein is CASSLDPYTQYF.